This is a list of T cell receptor beta chains from one sample in a study of CD8 T cells in ankylosing spondylitis. TCRdb reprocessed the 5' RACE reads via MiXCR and lists one record per CDR3 protein. Among around 300,000 distinct CDR3 sequences listed, roughly 11% were seen once. The sequencing sample was made of blood, either unsorted or a sorted T cell fraction (not recorded which). All receptors derive from a female donor with ankylosing spondylitis or in good health (not recorded which). CDR3s include the opening cysteine and the closing phenylalanine or tryptophan. The D gene is left open where the match is weak. Expanded clones are given a class, and other clones once, few, many or no size at all.

d_call	v_call	cdr3_length	clone_size	j_call	cdr3_aa	cdr3_nt
.	TRBV9	12	few	TRBJ1-5	CASSEEYQPQHF	TGTGCCAGCAGCGAAGAGTATCAGCCCCAGCATTTT
TRBD1	TRBV5-1	14	many	TRBJ1-1	CASSLLIGGAEAFF	TGCGCCAGCAGCTTGTTAATAGGGGGCGCTGAAGCTTTCTTT
TRBD1	TRBV20-1	16	.	TRBJ2-2	CSARPGQGAGTGELFF	TGCAGTGCTAGACCGGGACAGGGGGCGGGCACCGGGGAGCTGTTTTTT
.	TRBV6-5	13	.	TRBJ2-3	CASSSHRADTHYF	TGTGCCAGCAGTTCTCACAGGGCCGATACGCATTATTTT
.	TRBV7-2	14	many	TRBJ2-3	CASSLSRSTDTQYF	TGTGCCAGCAGCTTATCAAGAAGCACAGATACGCAGTATTTT
TRBD1	TRBV12-3/TRBV12-4	15	many	TRBJ1-2	CASSSTGTGISGYTF	TGTGCCAGCAGTTCCACCGGGACAGGGATTTCGGGCTACACCTTC
.	TRBV9	15	many	TRBJ1-6	CASSGAGVYNSPLHF	TGTGCCAGCAGCGGAGCGGGGGTCTATAATTCACCCCTCCACTTT
.	TRBV7-2	17	many	TRBJ2-3	CASSGPQAALSTDTQYF	TGTGCCAGCAGCGGGCCCCAAGCGGCACTAAGCACAGATACGCAGTATTTT
TRBD1	TRBV12-3/TRBV12-4	14	many	TRBJ1-6	CASSPGGFNSPLHF	TGTGCCAGCAGTCCAGGGGGCTTTAATTCACCCCTCCACTTT
.	TRBV6-1	14	many	TRBJ2-2	CASRGTQNTGELFF	TGTGCCAGCAGGGGGACACAGAACACCGGGGAGCTGTTTTTT
TRBD1	TRBV10-3	15	many	TRBJ2-1	CAISPDRGTYNEQFF	TGTGCCATCAGCCCGGACAGGGGAACCTACAATGAGCAGTTCTTC
TRBD1	TRBV12-3/TRBV12-4	15	many	TRBJ2-1	CASSRDSPTYNEQFF	TGTGCCAGCAGCCGGGACAGTCCTACCTACAATGAGCAGTTCTTC
TRBD1	TRBV7-6	15	few	TRBJ1-4	CASSTTGGVGEKLFF	TGTGCCAGCAGCACAACAGGGGGCGTAGGCGAAAAACTGTTTTTT
.	TRBV24-1	14	.	TRBJ2-3	CATSDPGVADTQYF	TGTGCCACCAGTGACCCGGGGGTGGCAGATACGCAGTATTTT
.	TRBV7-2	13	many	TRBJ2-1	CASSFGLMSEQFF	TGTGCCAGCAGCTTCGGGCTAATGAGTGAGCAGTTCTTC
.	TRBV29-1	12	many	TRBJ1-1	CSVRRGDTEAFF	TGCAGCGTCAGACGGGGGGACACTGAAGCTTTCTTT
TRBD2	TRBV5-1	16	few	TRBJ2-7	CASSLWASSGNYEQYF	TGCGCCAGCAGCTTGTGGGCCTCTAGCGGGAACTACGAGCAGTACTTC
.	TRBV6-2/TRBV6-3	17	few	TRBJ1-1	CASSYSLRRGLNTEAFF	TGTGCCAGCAGTTACTCTCTGAGGAGGGGCTTGAACACTGAAGCTTTCTTT
.	TRBV7-2	15	many	TRBJ2-1	CASSLGGSPYNEQFF	TGTGCCAGCAGCTTAGGTGGTTCCCCCTACAATGAGCAGTTCTTC
TRBD1	TRBV3-1	12	.	TRBJ2-5	CASSQDQGAQYF	TGTGCCAGCAGCCAAGACCAGGGGGCCCAGTACTTC
TRBD2	TRBV20-1	14	many	TRBJ2-1	CSASSGSPHNEQFF	TGCAGTGCTAGTAGCGGGAGCCCCCACAATGAGCAGTTCTTC
.	TRBV7-8	13	few	TRBJ2-7	CASSLELTYEQYF	TGTGCCAGCAGCTTAGAGTTGACCTACGAGCAGTACTTC
.	TRBV5-1	13	many	TRBJ1-3	CASSLLTGNTIYF	TGCGCCAGCAGCTTGTTAACTGGAAACACCATATATTTT
.	TRBV10-1	14	many	TRBJ2-2	CASSQDPQDGELFF	TGCGCCAGCAGCCAGGACCCCCAAGACGGGGAGCTGTTTTTT
.	TRBV4-2	15	many	TRBJ2-7	CASSQVLGGNYEQYF	TGTGCCAGCAGCCAAGTTCTTGGCGGAAACTACGAGCAGTACTTC
.	TRBV9	14	many	TRBJ1-6	CASSPRWGDSPLHF	TGTGCCAGCAGCCCAAGATGGGGGGATTCACCCCTCCACTTT
TRBD1	TRBV20-1	15	many	TRBJ1-5	CSARDTGGANQPQHF	TGCAGTGCTAGAGATACAGGGGGCGCGAATCAGCCCCAGCATTTT
.	TRBV4-2	13	few	TRBJ1-5	CASSQEADQPQHF	TGTGCCAGCAGCCAAGAGGCGGATCAGCCCCAGCATTTT
TRBD1	TRBV28	14	.	TRBJ2-7	CASSFAGGSDEQYF	TGTGCCAGCAGTTTTGCAGGGGGTTCAGACGAGCAGTACTTC
.	TRBV20-1	15	many	TRBJ2-3	CSARTLTGSTDTQYF	TGCAGTGCGAGGACTCTTACCGGTAGCACAGATACGCAGTATTTT
.	TRBV20-1	12	many	TRBJ1-3	CSAHTAGNTIYF	TGCAGTGCCCACACGGCTGGAAACACCATATATTTT
.	TRBV5-6	15	many	TRBJ1-2	CASRPMGLTNYGYTF	TGTGCCAGCAGACCGATGGGACTTACTAACTATGGCTACACCTTC
.	TRBV5-1	16	.	TRBJ2-5	CASSEGGTAALETQYF	TGCGCCAGCAGCGAGGGCGGGACAGCAGCGCTGGAGACCCAGTACTTC
.	TRBV12-3/TRBV12-4	18	.	TRBJ2-4	CTICLSLRLLAAKNIQYF	TGTACCATCTGTTTAAGTCTTAGGTTATTGGCGGCCAAAAACATTCAGTACTTC
.	TRBV6-1	15	many	TRBJ1-4	CASSPGTATNEKLFF	TGTGCCAGCAGCCCCGGGACGGCAACTAATGAAAAACTGTTTTTT
TRBD2	TRBV6-2/TRBV6-3	17	many	TRBJ2-3	CASSYETSGSLSDTQYF	TGTGCCAGCAGTTACGAGACTAGCGGGAGCTTGTCAGATACGCAGTATTTT
.	TRBV12-3/TRBV12-4	12	many	TRBJ1-1	CASSLARARAFF	TGTGCCAGCAGCTTAGCCAGGGCACGAGCTTTCTTT
.	TRBV20-1	11	many	TRBJ2-3	CSASIADTQYF	TGCAGTGCTTCCATAGCAGATACGCAGTATTTT
TRBD2	TRBV14	18	.	TRBJ2-2	CASSQDSAGGPSAGELFF	TGTGCCAGCAGCCAAGATTCGGCGGGAGGGCCCTCAGCTGGGGAGCTGTTTTTT
TRBD1	TRBV20-1	14	many	TRBJ1-1	CSAPDRGGNTEAFF	TGCAGTGCGCCCGACAGGGGAGGGAACACTGAAGCTTTCTTT
.	TRBV5-1	15	many	TRBJ1-1	CASSLDVAGNTEAFF	TGCGCCAGCAGCTTGGATGTCGCAGGGAACACTGAAGCTTTCTTT
.	TRBV20-1	9	many	TRBJ1-1	CSAGLGAFF	TGCAGTGCTGGATTGGGGGCTTTCTTT
.	TRBV5-1	15	many	TRBJ2-2	CASSQQTGEAGELFF	TGCGCCAGCAGCCAACAAACAGGGGAGGCCGGGGAGCTGTTTTTT